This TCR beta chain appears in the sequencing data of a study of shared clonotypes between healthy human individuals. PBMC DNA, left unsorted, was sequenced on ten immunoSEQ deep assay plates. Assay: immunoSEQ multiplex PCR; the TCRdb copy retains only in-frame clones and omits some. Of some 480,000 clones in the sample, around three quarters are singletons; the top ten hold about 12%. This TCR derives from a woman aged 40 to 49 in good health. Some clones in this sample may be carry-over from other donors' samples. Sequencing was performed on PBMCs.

The CDR3 DNA is TGCAGCGACCGTCTAGCTCCGTACACAGATACGCAGTATTTT. It is translated as CSDRLAPYTDTQYF. This chain links TRBV29-1 with TRBJ2-3; possible D gene TRBD2, 5 bases. Deletions cut 7 bases from V and 2 bases from J, with 16 bases between. The CDR3 is 14 residues long. Germline-derived CDR1 and CDR2 are SQVTM and ANQGSEA.